Each of the 31 T cell receptor beta chains below was sequenced from the same sample in a study of blood T cell repertoires in COVID-19. Only in-frame clones appear in the TCRdb table, and some are missing; sequencing was by immunoSEQ multiplex PCR. The sample consists of 55,000 to 65,000 clones, around 90% of them appearing once. Sequencing was performed on peripheral blood. The receptors originated from a woman aged 80 or older with active COVID-19.

V and J are TRBV9 and TRBJ1-4; 9 bases match TRBD1. This CDR3 contains 16 residues. The ends lost 3 bases at V and 1 base at J; junction bases unmatched: 4. Germline loops: CDR1 SGDLS, CDR2 YYNGEE. The DNA for the CDR3 is TGTGCCAGCAGCGAGGGACAGGGCTTAACTAATGAAAAACTGTTTTTT. It is translated as CASSEGQGLTNEKLFF.

The V call is TRBV10-2, the J call TRBJ2-3; maybe TRBD2 (6 bases). This CDR3 has 16 amino acids. Germline CDR1 WSHSY, CDR2 SAAADI. Trimming stripped 5 bases from V and 2 bases from J, with 17 bases between. The CDR3 sequence is CASSTREVFSTDTQYF. The DNA of the CDR3 is TGCGCCAGCAGTACCAGGGAGGTCTTTTCCACAGATACGCAGTATTTT.

The rearrangement uses TRBV10-2 and TRBJ2-2, with 10 bases that match TRBD2. Germline V CDR1 and CDR2: WSHSY, SAAADI. The CDR3 extends over 15 amino acids. V lost 6 bases to trimming and J lost 5 bases; unmatched junction nucleotides: 6. CDR3 nucleotide sequence: TGCGCCAGCAGGGAGCGGGAGGGGGGTACCGGGGAGCTGTTTTTT. Protein: CASREREGGTGELFF.

This clone came up a few times. The chain links TRBV5-1 to TRBJ1-2; the match to TRBD1 covers 10 bases. V lost 0 bases and J lost 1; bases outside the gene matches: 3. Germline loops: CDR1 SGHRS, CDR2 YFSETQ. The length of the CDR3 is 16 residues. CDR3 in DNA: TGCGCCAGCAGCTTGGATGGGACAGGGGATAACTATGGCTACACCTTC. This gives the protein CASSLDGTGDNYGYTF.

There are a few counts of this clone. This rearrangement joins TRBV11-2 to TRBJ2-2; D is possibly TRBD1 (6 bases). Germline V gene lookup returns CDR1 SGHAT and CDR2 FQNNGV. V lost 3 bases and J lost 2, with 10 bases in between. The CDR3 covers 15 residues. The CDR3 nucleotides are TGTGCCAGCAGCTTCTCCGGGACAAACACCGGGGAGCTGTTTTTT. Encoded protein: CASSFSGTNTGELFF.

The V gene is TRBV21-1, the J gene TRBJ2-3; no check of the table's D call, TRBD2, against the DNA was made. TRBV21-1 is assigned pseudogene status. The CDR3 consists of 17 residues. This CDR3 reads CASSKRPTDYSTDTQYF. The CDR3 DNA reads TGTGCCAGCAGCAAACGCCCGACTGACTATAGCACAGATACGCAGTATTTT.

This CDR3 reads CSARTGQGNTEAFF. DNA for the CDR3: TGCAGCGCCCGGACGGGACAGGGGAATACTGAAGCTTTCTTT. The chain joins TRBV29-1 to TRBJ1-1; 10 bases match TRBD1. This CDR3 comprises 14 residues. Germline V gene sequence: CDR1 SQVTM, CDR2 ANQGSEA. V lost 7 bases and J lost 5; bases outside the gene matches: 10.

This clone was detected only a few times. This chain links TRBV24-1 with TRBJ2-1, with D perhaps matching TRBD2 (6 bases). Germline assignment: CDR1 KGHDR and CDR2 SFDVKD. The ends were cut back, 5 bases at V and 13 bases at J, with 17 bases in the middle. The CDR3 is 13 residues long. CDR3 sequence (DNA): TGTGCCACCAGTGCCGCCGGGGGAGAAGATCAGTTCTTC. Protein: CATSAAGGEDQFF.

The rearrangement links TRBV18 to TRBJ2-2, with D possibly being TRBD1 (6 bases). V was clipped by 1 base and J by 1 base, with 7 bases between them. The CDR3 spans 15 residues. Germline values: CDR1 KGHSH, CDR2 LQKENI. In DNA form, the CDR3 reads TGTGCCAGCTCACCACAGACAGGGAACACCGGGGAGCTGTTTTTT. This sequence encodes CASSPQTGNTGELFF.

The CDR3 nucleotides are TGCGCCAGCAGCCTCCTGACTAGCGGGGGGCCCACAGATACGCAGTATTTT. Protein product: CASSLLTSGGPTDTQYF. The J gene is TRBJ2-3, the V gene TRBV5-1; TRBD2 aligns across 13 bases. This CDR3 spans 17 amino acids. V lost 4 bases, J lost 2 bases, and 7 bases stayed unmatched. Germline V lookup: CDR1 SGHRS, CDR2 YFSETQ.

The chain is built from TRBV7-9 and TRBJ1-2, with D possibly being TRBD1 (5 bases). Germline assignment: CDR1 SEHNR and CDR2 FQNEAQ (reference sequence). The CDR3 is 17 residues long. V shed 2 bases and J shed 0 bases, with 16 bases lying between them. CDR3: CASSLSNRMRANYGYTF. Here the CDR3 DNA reads TGTGCCAGCAGCTTATCCAACAGGATGCGTGCTAACTATGGCTACACCTTC.

The rearrangement links TRBV10-1 to TRBJ2-4, with D perhaps matching TRBD2 (6 bases). This CDR3 region has 11 residues. V lost 8 bases to trimming and J lost 9 bases, with 11 bases between them. Germline CDR1 reads WNHNN; CDR2 reads SYGVQD (reference sequence). Here the CDR3 DNA reads TGCGCCAGCGTCGCAGCGGGCATTCAGTACTTC. Translation: CASVAAGIQYF.

V is TRBV5-1 and J is TRBJ2-1, with TRBD2 matching over 10 bases. V lost 4 bases to trimming and J lost 4 bases; unmatched junction nucleotides: 2. There are 14 residues in the CDR3. Germline loops: CDR1 SGHRS, CDR2 YFSETQ. CDR3 sequence: CASSRGLAYNEQFF. CDR3 nucleotides: TGCGCCAGCAGCCGGGGACTAGCGTACAATGAGCAGTTCTTC.

V gene TRBV20-1 combines with J gene TRBJ2-7, with TRBD1 matching over 8 bases. CDR1 and CDR2 from the germline V gene are DFQATT and SNEGSKA (reference sequence). The CDR3 has 11 residues. J was trimmed by 6 bases and V by 4 bases; bases with no gene match: 2. The CDR3 here is CSATGGGEQYF. The CDR3, as DNA: TGCAGTGCTACAGGGGGCGGCGAGCAGTACTTC.

This clone was observed a single time. The V and J genes are TRBV5-1 and TRBJ2-5; 8 nucleotides align to TRBD1. V dropped 0 bases and J dropped 4; count of bases not matched to a gene: 5. The CDR3 has 15 residues. Germline lookup yields CDR1 SGHRS and CDR2 YFSETQ. The CDR3 here is CASSLGAGGRETQYF. The CDR3 nucleotides are TGCGCCAGCAGCTTGGGAGCAGGGGGCAGAGAGACCCAGTACTTC.

This clone was detected only once. The rearrangement joins TRBV4-1 to TRBJ2-7; 8 positions match TRBD2. The V segment lost 1 base and the J segment 3 bases; nucleotides outside the gene matches: 2. The CDR3 contains 14 residues. CDR1 is MGHRA and CDR2 is YSYEKL in the germline V gene. The CDR3 region has the DNA TGCGCCAGCAGCCAAGGACTAGCGATCTACGAGCAGTACTTC. It is translated as CASSQGLAIYEQYF.

CDR3 amino acids: CASSREGAETQYF. The CDR3 coding sequence is TGCGCCAGCAGCCGGGAGGGGGCGGAGACCCAGTACTTC. The chain recombines TRBV5-1 with TRBJ2-5; perhaps TRBD2 as D (8 bases). Germline CDR1 is SGHRS and CDR2 is YFSETQ. Trimming shortened V by 4 bases and J by 5 bases, and 12 bases separated the two germline ends. The length of the CDR3 is 13 residues.

This chain links TRBV11-1 with TRBJ2-5, with 9 bases identical to TRBD2. The CDR3 is 16 residues long. The V gene end was trimmed by 1 base and the J gene end by 4 bases; junction bases not matched to a gene: 7. Germline values: CDR1 SGHAT, CDR2 FQDESV (reference sequence). The CDR3: CASSLDQGLARETQYF. CDR3 bases: TGTGCCAGCAGCTTAGACCAGGGACTAGCTCGAGAGACCCAGTACTTC.

The genes are TRBV5-1 and TRBJ2-3; D not resolved. Germline V lookup: CDR1 SGHRS, CDR2 YFSETQ. Trimming removed 4 bases at V and 0 bases at J, with 12 bases between. The CDR3 covers 15 residues. CDR3 residues: CASSAGRSSTDTQYF. The DNA for the CDR3 is TGCGCCAGCAGCGCAGGCAGATCTAGCACAGATACGCAGTATTTT. Combining the CDR3 with reference TRBV5-1 and TRBJ2-3 gives the whole variable domain KAGVTQTPRYLIKTRGQQVTLSCSPISGHRSVSWYQQTPGQGLQFLFEYFSETQRNKGNFPGRFSGRQFSNSRSEMNVSTLELGDSALYLCASSAGRSSTDTQYFGPGTRLTVL.

This chain connects TRBV19 to TRBJ2-1, with TRBD2 as a possible D gene (5 bases). CDR3 size: 13 residues. V lost 5 bases and J lost 8, with 13 bases in between. CDR1 is LNHDA and CDR2 is SQIVND in the germline V gene (reference sequence). The CDR3 DNA follows: TGTGCCAGTAGTGACCATCGGGGTGATGAGCAGTTCTTC. Protein: CASSDHRGDEQFF.

Notes on this clone: Germline is not matched at one junction end, which may reflect a read error. J is TRBJ2-1 and V is TRBV3-1 (or the pseudogene TRBV3-2); 12 nucleotides agree with TRBD2. CDR1 is LGHDT and CDR2 is YNNKEL in the germline V gene (reference sequence). The CDR3 totals 16 residues. For the CDR3, the DNA is TGTGCCAGCAGACAAGCGGCTAGCGGGAGGGTGAGTGAGCAGTTCTTC. This translates into CASRQAASGRVSEQFF.

The chain joins TRBV7-6 to TRBJ2-1; 7 bases fit TRBD2. The germline CDR1 and CDR2 sequences are SGHVS and FNYEAQ. The CDR3 has 17 residues. Unmatched junction bases numbered 15, after V lost 0 bases and J lost 10 bases. CDR3 bases: TGTGCCAGCAGCTTAGCGGTGGGGACTACCCCGTCCGGGGAGCAGTTCTTC. Translating it yields CASSLAVGTTPSGEQFF.

The V gene is TRBV28, the J gene TRBJ2-7, with 8 nucleotides matching TRBD1. The CDR3 has 14 amino acids. Trimming cost V 1 base and J 5 bases; bases outside gene matches: 4. CDR1 and CDR2 (germline): MDHEN, SYDVKM. The CDR3 sequence is CASSLLGQENEQYF. The CDR3 DNA sequence: TGTGCCAGCAGTTTATTGGGACAGGAGAACGAGCAGTACTTC.

In this sample, this clone turned up once. The J gene is TRBJ2-3, the V gene TRBV5-1; 10 bases are shared with TRBD2. Germline loops: CDR1 SGHRS, CDR2 YFSETQ. The length of the CDR3 is 16 residues. V dropped 1 base and J dropped 4; count of bases not matched to a gene: 6. Here the CDR3 reads CASSLLAGAVPDTQYF. CDR3 DNA sequence: TGCGCCAGCAGCTTGCTAGCGGGGGCGGTACCAGATACGCAGTATTTT.

V usage is TRBV25-1 and J usage is TRBJ2-5; 7 bases are shared with TRBD2. V was pared by 4 bases and J by 1 base, with 6 bases of the junction left unmatched. The V gene's germline CDR1 is MGHDK and CDR2 SYGVNS. The CDR3 extends over 15 amino acids. CDR3 residues: CASSGGSGPQETQYF. The DNA for the CDR3 is TGTGCCAGCAGTGGAGGTAGCGGGCCCCAAGAGACCCAGTACTTC.

CDR3 loop: CASSSAGGAETQYF. CDR3 bases: TGTGCCAGCAGCTCGGCAGGGGGCGCAGAGACCCAGTACTTC. The chain combines TRBV28 with TRBJ2-5; TRBD1 agrees at 8 bases. Germline V gives CDR1 MDHEN, CDR2 SYDVKM. The CDR3 consists of 14 residues. With 6 bases clipped from V and 4 bases from J, the junction kept 7 bases outside the gene matches.

The V call is TRBV10-3, the J call TRBJ1-2, with D unclear. Germline CDR1 reads ENHRY; CDR2 reads SYGVKD. The CDR3 runs 11 residues. Trimming shortened V by 3 bases and J by 4 bases, and 3 bases separated the two germline ends. Here the CDR3 reads CAISDGYGYTF. In DNA form, the CDR3 reads TGTGCCATCAGTGACGGCTATGGCTACACCTTC.

Only a few counts were recorded for this clone. This chain connects TRBV25-1 to TRBJ1-5; 7 bases fit TRBD1. Germline CDR1 MGHDK, CDR2 SYGVNS. J gave up 5 bases and V 6 bases, and 10 bases lay outside the gene matches. The CDR3 has 15 residues. The CDR3 loop reads CASRPWRGLHQPQHF. CDR3 sequence (DNA): TGTGCCAGCAGGCCCTGGAGGGGGCTGCATCAGCCCCAGCATTTT.

The chain carries TRBV2 and TRBJ2-7, with 10 bases matching TRBD2. V shed 5 bases, J shed 5 bases, and the junction held 6 bases outside the gene matches. Germline V gene data show CDR1 as SNHLY and CDR2 as FYNNEI. The CDR3 is made up of 14 amino acids. In nucleotides, the CDR3 is TGTGCCAGCAGTCGCCCTAGCGGGAGTAACGAGCAGTACTTC. Its protein is CASSRPSGSNEQYF.

This chain joins TRBV4-2 and TRBJ2-5; perhaps TRBD1 as D (6 bases). Trimming stripped 1 base from V and 2 bases from J, with 17 bases between. CDR1 is LGHNA, CDR2 YNFKEQ, per germline. This CDR3 spans 17 amino acids. The CDR3 DNA sequence: TGTGCCAGCAGCCAAGGCGCTAGCCAGGGGTGGCAAGAGACCCAGTACTTC. It yields the protein CASSQGASQGWQETQYF.

The chain is built from TRBV15 and TRBJ2-4; D is possibly TRBD2 (5 bases). CDR1 and CDR2 from the germline V gene are LNHNV and YYDKDF (reference sequence). CDR3 length: 17 amino acids. The V end lost 0 bases, the J end lost 0 bases, and 12 bases lay between the germline ends. CDR3 sequence (DNA): TGTGCCACCAGCAGAGATAACCCCCGGGAAGCCAAAAACATTCAGTACTTC. Amino acid sequence: CATSRDNPREAKNIQYF.